In its sample, the clone carrying this TCR beta chain is medium-sized. This record belongs to a study of spatial heterogeneity in lung cancer. Time point in this sample: sample taken at primary tumor resection. No cells were sorted before sequencing. The whole RNA sequenced was extracted from tumor, nontumor lung or frozen PBMC. The donor population consisted of some 72 patients with untreated, early-stage non-small cell lung cancer. Every TCR cDNA molecule bore its own unique molecular identifier. From the 5' RACE reads, TCRdb called clonotypes with MiXCR, one entry per CDR3 protein. The sample holds approximately 21,000 distinct CDR3 sequences; 3% to 3.5% are singletons and the top ten take 25% to 30%. Looked up from germline, CDR1 is MDHEN and CDR2 is SYDVKM. The CDR3 has 15 residues. V was shortened by 5 bases and J by 1 base, with 14 bases between the two germline ends.

The chain recombines TRBV28 with TRBJ1-1; D ambiguous. The TCR originated in a female donor with early-stage non-small cell lung cancer. This specimen was PBMCs, taken at surgery. CDR3 nucleotide sequence: TGTGCCAGCAGTCCGTTCCAGGAAGAGAACACTGAAGCTTTCTTT. Its protein product is CASSPFQEENTEAFF.